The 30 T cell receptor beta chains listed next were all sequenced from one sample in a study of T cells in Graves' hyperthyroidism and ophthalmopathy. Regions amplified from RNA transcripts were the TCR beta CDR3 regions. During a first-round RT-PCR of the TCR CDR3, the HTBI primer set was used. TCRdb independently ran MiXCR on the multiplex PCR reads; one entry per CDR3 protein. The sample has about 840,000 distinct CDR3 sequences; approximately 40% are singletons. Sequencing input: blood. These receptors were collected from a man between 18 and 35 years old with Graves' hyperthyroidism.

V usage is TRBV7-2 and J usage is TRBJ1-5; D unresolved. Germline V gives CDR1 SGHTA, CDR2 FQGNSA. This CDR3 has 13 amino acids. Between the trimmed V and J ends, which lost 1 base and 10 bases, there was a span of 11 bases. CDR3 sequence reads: CASSLDPRVPQHF. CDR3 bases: TGTGCCAGCAGCTTAGACCCTCGTGTCCCCCAGCATTTT.

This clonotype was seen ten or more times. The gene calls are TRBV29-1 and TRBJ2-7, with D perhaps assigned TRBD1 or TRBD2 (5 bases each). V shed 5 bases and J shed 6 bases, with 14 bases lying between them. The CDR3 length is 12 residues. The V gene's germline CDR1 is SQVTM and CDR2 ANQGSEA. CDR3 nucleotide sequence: TGCAGCGTTTCCACCGGGACCCTCGAGCAGTACTTC. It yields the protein CSVSTGTLEQYF.

CDR3 loop: CASTTTSGSIYEQYF. CDR3 DNA: TGTGCCAGCACCACGACTAGCGGGAGTATCTACGAGCAGTACTTC. The J gene is TRBJ2-7, the V gene TRBV6-5; TRBD2 matches at 12 bases. The CDR3 is made up of 15 amino acids. J gave up 3 bases and V 7 bases, and 7 bases lay outside the gene matches. In germline, CDR1 is MNHEY, CDR2 SVGAGI.

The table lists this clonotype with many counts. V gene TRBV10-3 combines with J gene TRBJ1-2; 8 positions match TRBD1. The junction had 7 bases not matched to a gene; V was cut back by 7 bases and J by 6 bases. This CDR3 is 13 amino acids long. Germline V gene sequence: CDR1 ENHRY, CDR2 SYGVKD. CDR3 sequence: CAINSYRGDGYTF. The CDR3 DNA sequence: TGTGCCATCAACTCGTACAGGGGGGATGGCTACACCTTC.

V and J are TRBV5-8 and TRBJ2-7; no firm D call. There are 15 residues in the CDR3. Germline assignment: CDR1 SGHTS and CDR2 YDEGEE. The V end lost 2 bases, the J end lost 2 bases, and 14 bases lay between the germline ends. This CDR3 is CASSFRLGRTYEQYF. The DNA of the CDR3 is TGTGCCAGCAGCTTTAGGCTAGGAAGGACCTACGAGCAGTACTTC. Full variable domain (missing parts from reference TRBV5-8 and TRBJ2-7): EAGVTQSPTHLIKTRGQQATLRCSPISGHTSVYWYQQALGLGLQFLLWYDEGEERNRGNFPPRFSGRQFPNYSSELNVNALELEDSALYLCASSFRLGRTYEQYFGPGTRLTVT.

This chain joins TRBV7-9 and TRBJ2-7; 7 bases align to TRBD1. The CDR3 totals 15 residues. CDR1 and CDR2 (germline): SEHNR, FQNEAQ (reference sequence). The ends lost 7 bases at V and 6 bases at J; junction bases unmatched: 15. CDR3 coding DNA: TGTGCCAGCACCCAGGGGACAGCGGACACCGCCGAGCAGTACTTC. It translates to CASTQGTADTAEQYF.

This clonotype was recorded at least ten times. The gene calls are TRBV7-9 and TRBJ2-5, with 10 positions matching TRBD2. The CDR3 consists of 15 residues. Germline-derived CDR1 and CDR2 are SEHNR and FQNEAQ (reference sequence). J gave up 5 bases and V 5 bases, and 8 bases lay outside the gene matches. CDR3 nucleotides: TGTGCCAGCAGCCCCTCTAGCGGGAGTTGGGAGACCCAGTACTTC. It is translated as CASSPSSGSWETQYF.

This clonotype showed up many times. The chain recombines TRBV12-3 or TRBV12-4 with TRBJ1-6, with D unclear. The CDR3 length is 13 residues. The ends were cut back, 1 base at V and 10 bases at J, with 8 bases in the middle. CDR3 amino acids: CASSLEARSPLHF. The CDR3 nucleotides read TGTGCCAGCAGTTTAGAGGCCCGGTCACCCCTCCACTTT.

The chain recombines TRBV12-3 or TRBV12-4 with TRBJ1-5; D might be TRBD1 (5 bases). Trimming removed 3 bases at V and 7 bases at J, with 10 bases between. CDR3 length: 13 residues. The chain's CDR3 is CASSFSGVQPQHF. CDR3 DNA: TGTGCCAGCAGTTTTTCGGGGGTGCAGCCCCAGCATTTT.

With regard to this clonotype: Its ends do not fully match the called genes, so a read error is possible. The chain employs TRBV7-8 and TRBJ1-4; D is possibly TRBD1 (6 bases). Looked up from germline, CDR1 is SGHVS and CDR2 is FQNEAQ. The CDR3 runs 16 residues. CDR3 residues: CASSETGLPTNEKLFF. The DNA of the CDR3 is TGCGCCAGCAGCGAAACAGGGTTGCCGACTAATGAAAAACTGTTTTTT.

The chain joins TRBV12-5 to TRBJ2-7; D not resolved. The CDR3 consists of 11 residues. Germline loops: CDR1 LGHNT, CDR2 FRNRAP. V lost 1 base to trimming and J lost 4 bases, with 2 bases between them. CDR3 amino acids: CASGLDYEQYF. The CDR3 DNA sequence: TGTGCTAGTGGTTTGGATTACGAGCAGTACTTC.

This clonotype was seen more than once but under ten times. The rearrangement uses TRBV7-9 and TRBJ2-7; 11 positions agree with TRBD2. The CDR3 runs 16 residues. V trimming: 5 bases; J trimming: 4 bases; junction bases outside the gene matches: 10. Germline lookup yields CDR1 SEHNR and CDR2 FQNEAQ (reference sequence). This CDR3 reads CASSQWTSGPIYEQYF. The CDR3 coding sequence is TGTGCCAGCAGCCAGTGGACTAGCGGGCCAATATACGAGCAGTACTTC.

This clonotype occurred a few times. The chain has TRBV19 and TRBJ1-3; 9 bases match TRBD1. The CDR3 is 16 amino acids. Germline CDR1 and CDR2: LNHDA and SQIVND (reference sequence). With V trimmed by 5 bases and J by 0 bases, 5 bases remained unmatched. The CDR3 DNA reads TGTGCCAGTAGTGCGGACAGGGGCTACTCTGGAAACACCATATATTTT. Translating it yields CASSADRGYSGNTIYF.

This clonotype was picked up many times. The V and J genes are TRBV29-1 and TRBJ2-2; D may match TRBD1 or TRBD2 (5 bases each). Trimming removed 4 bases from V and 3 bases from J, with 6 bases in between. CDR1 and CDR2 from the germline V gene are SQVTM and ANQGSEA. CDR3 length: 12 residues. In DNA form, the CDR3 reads TGCAGCGTTGTGGGGGACACCGGGGAGCTGTTTTTT. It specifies CSVVGDTGELFF.

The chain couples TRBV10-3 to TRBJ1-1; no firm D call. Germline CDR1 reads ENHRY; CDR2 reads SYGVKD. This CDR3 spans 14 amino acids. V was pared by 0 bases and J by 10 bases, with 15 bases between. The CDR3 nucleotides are TGTGCCATCAGTGAGTCTGGGAAGATGGTAGGAGCTTTCTTT. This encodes CAISESGKMVGAFF.

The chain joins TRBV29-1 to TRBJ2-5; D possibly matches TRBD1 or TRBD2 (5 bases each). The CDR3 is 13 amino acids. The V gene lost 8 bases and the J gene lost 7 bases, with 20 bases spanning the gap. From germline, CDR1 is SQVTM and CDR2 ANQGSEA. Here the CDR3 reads CSTPGPHLGTQYF. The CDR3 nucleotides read TGCAGCACTCCGGGACCCCATCTCGGGACCCAGTACTTC. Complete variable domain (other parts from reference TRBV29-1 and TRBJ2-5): SAVISQKPSRDICQRGTSLTIQCQVDSQVTMMFWYRQQPGQSLTLIATANQGSEATYESGFVIDKFPISRPNLTFSTLTVSNMSPEDSSIYLCSTPGPHLGTQYFGPGTRLLVL.

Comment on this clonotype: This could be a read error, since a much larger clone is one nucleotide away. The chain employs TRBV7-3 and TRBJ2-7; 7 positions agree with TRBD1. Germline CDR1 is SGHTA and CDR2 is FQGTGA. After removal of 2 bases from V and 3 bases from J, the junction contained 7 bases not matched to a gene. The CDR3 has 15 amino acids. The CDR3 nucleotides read TGTGCCAGCAGCTTACACCGACAGGGAAACTACGAGCAGTACTTC. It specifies CASSLHRQGNYEQYF.

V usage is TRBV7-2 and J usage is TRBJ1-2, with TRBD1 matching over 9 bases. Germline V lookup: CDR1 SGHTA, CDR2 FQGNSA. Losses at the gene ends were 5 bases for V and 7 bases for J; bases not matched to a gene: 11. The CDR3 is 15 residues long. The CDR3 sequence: CASSQEPTGGSGYTF. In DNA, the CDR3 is TGTGCCAGCAGCCAAGAACCGACAGGGGGGTCTGGCTACACCTTC.

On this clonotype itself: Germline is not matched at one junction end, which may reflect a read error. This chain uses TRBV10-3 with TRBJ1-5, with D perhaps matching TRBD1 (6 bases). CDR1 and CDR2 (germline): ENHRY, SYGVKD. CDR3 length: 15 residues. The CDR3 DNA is TGTGCCAGCAGTTTAATACAGGGTCCCAATCAGCCCCAGCATTTT. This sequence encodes CASSLIQGPNQPQHF.

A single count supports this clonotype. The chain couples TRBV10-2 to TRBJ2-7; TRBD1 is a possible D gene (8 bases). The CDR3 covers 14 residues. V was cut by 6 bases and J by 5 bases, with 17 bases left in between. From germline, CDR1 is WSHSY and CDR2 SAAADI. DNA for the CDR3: TGCGCCAGCAGACGGACAGGGAGGGCCAACGAGCAGTACTTC. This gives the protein CASRRTGRANEQYF.

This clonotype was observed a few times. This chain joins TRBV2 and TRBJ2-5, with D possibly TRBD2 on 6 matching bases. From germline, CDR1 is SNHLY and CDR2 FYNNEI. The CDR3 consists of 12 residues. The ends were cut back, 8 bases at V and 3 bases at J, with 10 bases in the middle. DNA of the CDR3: TGTGCCAGCGGGCGGGGAGAAGAGACCCAGTACTTC. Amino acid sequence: CASGRGEETQYF.

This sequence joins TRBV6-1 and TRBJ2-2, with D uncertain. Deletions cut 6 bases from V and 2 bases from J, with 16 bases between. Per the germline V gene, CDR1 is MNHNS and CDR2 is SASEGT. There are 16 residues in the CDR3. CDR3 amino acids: CASRPPRRLNTGELFF. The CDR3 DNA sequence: TGTGCCAGCAGACCCCCCCGCAGGCTAAACACCGGGGAGCTGTTTTTT.

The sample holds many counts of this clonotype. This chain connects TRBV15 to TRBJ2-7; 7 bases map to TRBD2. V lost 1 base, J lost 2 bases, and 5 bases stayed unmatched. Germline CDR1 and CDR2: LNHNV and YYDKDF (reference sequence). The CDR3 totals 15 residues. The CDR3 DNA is TGTGCCACCAGCAGAGGTGGCGGGAGTGCCTACGAGCAGTACTTC. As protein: CATSRGGGSAYEQYF. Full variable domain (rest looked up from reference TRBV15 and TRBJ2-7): DAMVIQNPRYQVTQFGKPVTLSCSQTLNHNVMYWYQQKSSQAPKLLFHYYDKDFNNEADTPDNFQSRRPNTSFCFLDIRSPGLGDTAMYLCATSRGGGSAYEQYFGPGTRLTVT.

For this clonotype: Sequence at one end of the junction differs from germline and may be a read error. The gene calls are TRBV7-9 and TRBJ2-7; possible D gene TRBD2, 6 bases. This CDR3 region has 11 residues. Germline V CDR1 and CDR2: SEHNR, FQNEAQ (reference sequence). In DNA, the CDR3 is TGTGCCGGCAGCCAACGGGGGGAGCAGTACTTC. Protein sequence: CAGSQRGEQYF.

The CDR3 here is CSQVVAGGETQYF. The CDR3 DNA sequence: TGCAGCCAAGTCGTCGCGGGAGGAGAGACCCAGTACTTC. J is TRBJ2-5 and V is TRBV29-1; 8 nucleotides match TRBD2. The V segment lost 8 bases and the J segment 4 bases; nucleotides outside the gene matches: 9. The CDR3 runs to 13 residues. From germline, CDR1 is SQVTM and CDR2 ANQGSEA.

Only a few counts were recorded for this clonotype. The CDR3 loop is CASAWVGAYNSPLHF. The CDR3 DNA reads TGTGCCAGCGCTTGGGTAGGGGCCTATAATTCACCCCTCCACTTT. The genes are TRBV5-4 and TRBJ1-6, with TRBD1 as a possible D gene (5 bases). This CDR3 spans 15 amino acids. CDR1 is SGHNT and CDR2 is YYREEE in the germline V gene (reference sequence). V was trimmed by 7 bases and J by 2 bases, leaving 13 bases between them.

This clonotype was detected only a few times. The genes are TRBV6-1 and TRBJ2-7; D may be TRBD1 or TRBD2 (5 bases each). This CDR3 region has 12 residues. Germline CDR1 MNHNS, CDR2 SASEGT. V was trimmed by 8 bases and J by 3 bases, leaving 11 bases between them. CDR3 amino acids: CASGTAFYEQYF. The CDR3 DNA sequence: TGTGCCAGCGGGACGGCCTTCTACGAGCAGTACTTC.

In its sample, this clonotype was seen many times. The CDR3 region is CASSNSRGVSGNTIYF. DNA for the CDR3: TGTGCCAGCAGCAATAGCCGGGGCGTCTCTGGAAACACCATATATTTT. This rearrangement joins TRBV7-2 to TRBJ1-3; D may be TRBD1 (5 bases). The V gene's germline CDR1 is SGHTA and CDR2 FQGNSA. V lost 5 bases and J 0 bases, leaving 14 bases between the germline ends. The CDR3 runs to 16 residues.

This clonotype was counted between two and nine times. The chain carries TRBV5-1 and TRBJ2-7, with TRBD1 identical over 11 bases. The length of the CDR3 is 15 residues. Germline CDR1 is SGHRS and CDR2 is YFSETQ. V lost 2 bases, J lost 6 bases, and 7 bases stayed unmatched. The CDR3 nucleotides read TGCGCCAGCAGCTTAGATGGACAGGGGGCGGTCGAGCAGTACTTC. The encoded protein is CASSLDGQGAVEQYF.

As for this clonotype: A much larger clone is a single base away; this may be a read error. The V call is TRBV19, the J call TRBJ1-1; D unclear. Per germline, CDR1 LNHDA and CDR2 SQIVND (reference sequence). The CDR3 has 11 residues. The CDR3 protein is CVSSIVGTAFF. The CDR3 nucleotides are TGTGTCAGTAGTATCGTCGGTACAGCTTTCTTT.